Sequencing of this T cell receptor (beta chain) was carried out in a study of CD8 T cells in ankylosing spondylitis. Points from the study as a whole: A motif in TCR beta, a set of under ten highly homologous variants, appeared characteristic of ankylosing spondylitis blood. Within peripheral blood, clones linked to disease were CD8+ and relatively rare.

Deletions cut 0 bases from V and 6 bases from J, with 13 bases between. There are 15 residues in the CDR3. The germline gives CDR1 LGHDT, CDR2 YNNKEL (reference sequence). Regarding this clonotype: The antigen is not known.

TCRdb re-analysed the 5' RACE reads in MiXCR, keeping a single row per CDR3 protein. The sample shows over 200,000 distinct CDR3 sequences, about 16% of them seen only once. Sample: blood, either unsorted or a sorted T cell fraction (not recorded which). The receptor was derived from a male donor with ankylosing spondylitis. The genes are TRBV3-1 and TRBJ2-3, with D uncertain. The CDR3 here is CASSQDLGSADTQYF. DNA of the CDR3: TGTGCCAGCAGCCAAGATCTGGGCAGTGCGGATACGCAGTATTTT.